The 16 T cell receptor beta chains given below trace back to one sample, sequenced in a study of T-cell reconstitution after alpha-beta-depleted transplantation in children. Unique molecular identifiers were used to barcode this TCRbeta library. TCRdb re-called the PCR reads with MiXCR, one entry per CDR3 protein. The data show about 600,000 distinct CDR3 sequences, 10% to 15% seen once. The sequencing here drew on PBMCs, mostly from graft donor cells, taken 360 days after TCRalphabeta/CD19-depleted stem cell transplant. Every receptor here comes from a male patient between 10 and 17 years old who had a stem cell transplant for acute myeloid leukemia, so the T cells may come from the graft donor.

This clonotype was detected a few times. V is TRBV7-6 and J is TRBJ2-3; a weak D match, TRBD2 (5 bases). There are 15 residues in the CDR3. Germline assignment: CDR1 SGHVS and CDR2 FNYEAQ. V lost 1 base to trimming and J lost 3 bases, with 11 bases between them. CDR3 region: CASSLEGRRTDTQYF. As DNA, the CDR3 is TGTGCCAGCAGCTTAGAGGGAAGGAGGACAGATACGCAGTATTTT.

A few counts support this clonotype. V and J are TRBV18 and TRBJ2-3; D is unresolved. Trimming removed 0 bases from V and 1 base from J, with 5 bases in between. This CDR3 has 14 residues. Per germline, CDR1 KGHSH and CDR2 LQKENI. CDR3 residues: CASSPPSGTDTQYF. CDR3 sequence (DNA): TGTGCCAGCTCACCACCATCTGGCACAGATACGCAGTATTTT.

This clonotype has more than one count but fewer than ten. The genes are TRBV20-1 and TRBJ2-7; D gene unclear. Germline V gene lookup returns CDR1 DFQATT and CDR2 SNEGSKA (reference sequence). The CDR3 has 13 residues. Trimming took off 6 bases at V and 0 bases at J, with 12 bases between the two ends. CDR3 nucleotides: TGCAGTGCCCCCTCCAGGAGCTCCTACGAGCAGTACTTC. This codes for CSAPSRSSYEQYF.

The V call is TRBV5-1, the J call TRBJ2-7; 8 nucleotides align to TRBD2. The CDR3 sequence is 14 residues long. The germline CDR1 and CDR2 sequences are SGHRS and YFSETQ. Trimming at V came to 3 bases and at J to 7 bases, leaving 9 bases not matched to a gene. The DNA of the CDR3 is TGCGCCAGCAGCTCGGGACTAGGGGATTGGGAGCAGTACTTC. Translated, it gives CASSSGLGDWEQYF.

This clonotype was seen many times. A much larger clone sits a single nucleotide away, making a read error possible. The CDR3 DNA follows: TGTGCCAGCTCACCACAGAGCACAGATACGCAGTATTTT. This gives the protein CASSPQSTDTQYF. V usage is TRBV18 and J usage is TRBJ2-3, with D unclear. In germline, CDR1 is KGHSH, CDR2 LQKENI. The germline V and J ends were trimmed by 1 base and 0 bases, with 2 bases remaining between them. The CDR3 spans 13 residues.

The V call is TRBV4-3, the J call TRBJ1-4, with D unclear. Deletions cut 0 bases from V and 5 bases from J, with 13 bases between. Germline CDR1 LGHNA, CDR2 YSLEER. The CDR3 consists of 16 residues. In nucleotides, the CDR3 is TGCGCCAGCAGCCAAGATAGCAGGCAGGAAAATGAAAAACTGTTTTTT. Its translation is CASSQDSRQENEKLFF.

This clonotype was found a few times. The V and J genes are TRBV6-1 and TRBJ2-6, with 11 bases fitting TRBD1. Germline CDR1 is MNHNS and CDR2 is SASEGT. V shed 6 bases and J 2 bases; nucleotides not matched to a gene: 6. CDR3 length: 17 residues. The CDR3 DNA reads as TGTGCCAGCAGGCCGGGACAGGGGGTCACTGGGGCCAACGTCCTGACTTTC. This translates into CASRPGQGVTGANVLTF.

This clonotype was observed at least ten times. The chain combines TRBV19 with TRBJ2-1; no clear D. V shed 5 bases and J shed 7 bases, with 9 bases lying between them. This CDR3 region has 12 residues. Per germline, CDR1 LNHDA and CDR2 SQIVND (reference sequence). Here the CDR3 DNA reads TGTGCCAGTAGTCGGCTGCAAAATGAGCAGTTCTTC. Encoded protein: CASSRLQNEQFF.

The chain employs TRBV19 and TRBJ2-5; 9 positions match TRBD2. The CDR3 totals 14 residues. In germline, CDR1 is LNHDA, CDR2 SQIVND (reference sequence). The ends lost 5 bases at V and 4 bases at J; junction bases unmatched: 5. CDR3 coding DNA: TGTGCCAGTAGTCCCCTAGCGGGAACAGAGACCCAGTACTTC. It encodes CASSPLAGTETQYF.

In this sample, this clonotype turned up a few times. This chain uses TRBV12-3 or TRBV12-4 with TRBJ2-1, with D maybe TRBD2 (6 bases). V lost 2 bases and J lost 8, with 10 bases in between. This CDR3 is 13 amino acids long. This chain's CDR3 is CASSLRQRDEQFF. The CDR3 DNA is TGTGCCAGCAGTTTAAGGCAGCGGGATGAGCAGTTCTTC.

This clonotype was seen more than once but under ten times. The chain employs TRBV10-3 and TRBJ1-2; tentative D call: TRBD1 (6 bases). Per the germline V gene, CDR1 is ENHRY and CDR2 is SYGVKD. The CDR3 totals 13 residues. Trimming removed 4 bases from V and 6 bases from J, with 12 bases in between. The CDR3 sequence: CAISGTDRDGYTF. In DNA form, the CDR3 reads TGTGCCATCAGTGGGACAGACCGGGATGGCTACACCTTC.

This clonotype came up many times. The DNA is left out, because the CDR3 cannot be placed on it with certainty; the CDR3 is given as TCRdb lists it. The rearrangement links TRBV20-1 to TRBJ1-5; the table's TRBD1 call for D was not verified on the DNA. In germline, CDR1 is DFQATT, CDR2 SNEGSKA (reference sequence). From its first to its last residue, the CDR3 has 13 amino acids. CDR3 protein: CSAALDKVAPQHF.

The CDR3 is CASSYSPREALTDTQYF. The CDR3 bases are TGTGCCAGCAGTTACTCGCCGCGGGAGGCTTTAACAGATACGCAGTATTTT. This sequence joins TRBV6-2 or TRBV6-3 and TRBJ2-3, with 8 bases lining up with TRBD2. Germline V gene lookup returns CDR1 MNHEY and CDR2 SVGEGT. The CDR3 has 17 amino acids. J was trimmed by 3 bases and V by 0 bases; bases with no gene match: 8.

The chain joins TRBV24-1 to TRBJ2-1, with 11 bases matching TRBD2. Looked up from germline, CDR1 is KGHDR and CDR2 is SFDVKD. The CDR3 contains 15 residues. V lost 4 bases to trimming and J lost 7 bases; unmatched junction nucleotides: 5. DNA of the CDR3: TGTGCCACCAGTGAGGTAGCGGGAGGGATGAATGAGCAGTTCTTC. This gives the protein CATSEVAGGMNEQFF.

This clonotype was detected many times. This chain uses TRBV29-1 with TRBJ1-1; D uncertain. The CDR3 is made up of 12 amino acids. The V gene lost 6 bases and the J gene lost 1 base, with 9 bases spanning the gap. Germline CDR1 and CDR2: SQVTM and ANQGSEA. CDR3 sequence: CSVLKPNTEAFF. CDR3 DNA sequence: TGCAGCGTCCTAAAGCCGAACACTGAAGCTTTCTTT.

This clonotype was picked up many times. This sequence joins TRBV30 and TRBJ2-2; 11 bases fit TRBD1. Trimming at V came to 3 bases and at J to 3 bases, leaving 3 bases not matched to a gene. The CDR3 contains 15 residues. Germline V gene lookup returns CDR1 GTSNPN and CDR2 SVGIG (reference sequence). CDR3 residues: CAWRSGQGDTGELFF. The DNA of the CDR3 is TGTGCCTGGAGGTCGGGACAGGGGGACACCGGGGAGCTGTTTTTT.